This T cell receptor (beta chain) was obtained from a study of blood T cell repertoires in COVID-19. The repertoire was sequenced with immunoSEQ multiplex PCR; TCRdb's copy has only in-frame clones and lacks some. This table holds around 400,000 clones, roughly 88% found once. V was pared by 0 bases and J by 3 bases, with 12 bases between. From germline, CDR1 is LGHDT and CDR2 YNNKEL (reference sequence). There are 16 residues in the CDR3. The chain couples TRBV3-1 (or the pseudogene TRBV3-2) to TRBJ2-1; possibly TRBD2 for D (6 bases). Sequencing was carried out using PBMCs or T cells enriched from blood (not recorded which). The sequence was collected from a woman aged 18-29 years who had been exposed to COVID-19. The CDR3 region is CASSQEVGGLYNEQFF. CDR3 nucleotide sequence: TGTGCCAGCAGCCAAGAGGTCGGAGGGCTCTACAATGAGCAGTTCTTC.